This is a list of T cell receptor beta chains from one sample in a study of cytomegalovirus exposure and HLA in healthy donors. TCRdb keeps only in-frame clones here, not all; method: immunoSEQ multiplex PCR. In total, the table holds tens of thousands of clones. Sequenced input: PBMCs. These receptors originate from a female donor in good health and CMV-seronegative. Both conserved end residues are part of each CDR3. D genes are given only for firm matches. Size is omitted from some rows. Given values are once, few, many or a class for expanded clones.

DNA	CDR3	V	D	size	J
TGTGCCAGCAGTCGACAGAGAGCACGAGAGCAGTACTTC	CASSRQRAREQYF	TRBV28	.	.	TRBJ2-7
TGTGCCAGTAGTTTCGGACAGCTCACGGATACGCAGTATTTT	CASSFGQLTDTQYF	TRBV19	.	.	TRBJ2-3
TGTGCCAGCAGCTGGGGAGGTAGCGGGGGGTCTTCCTACGAGCAGTACTTC	CASSWGGSGGSSYEQYF	TRBV5-5	TRBD2	.	TRBJ2-7
TGTGCCAGCAGTTTGACACGGACGGGGACCGGGGAGCTGTTTTTT	CASSLTRTGTGELFF	TRBV6-1	.	.	TRBJ2-2
TGTGCCAGCAGCCTCCCCTTAAAGAGCTCCTACAATGAGCAGTTCTTC	CASSLPLKSSYNEQFF	TRBV5-6	.	.	TRBJ2-1
TGTGCCAGTAGTCAGAGGGCAACGGAGGAAAAACTGTTTTTT	CASSQRATEEKLFF	TRBV19	.	.	TRBJ1-4
TGTGCCAGCAGCACCCGACAGATCCGGGAAGCTTTCTTT	CASSTRQIREAFF	TRBV7-2	.	.	TRBJ1-1
TGCGCCAGCAGCCAGACTAGCGGGGGTGGGGTTGAGCAGTTCTTC	CASSQTSGGGVEQFF	TRBV5-1	TRBD2	.	TRBJ2-1
TGTGCCAGCAGCCGGGGGGGACAGCTGATGAATTCACCCCTCCACTTT	CASSRGGQLMNSPLHF	TRBV5-4	TRBD1	.	TRBJ1-6
TGTGCCAGCAGCGTAGCCAGGGGTGGTTCACACCTCCACTTT	CASSVARGGSHLHF	TRBV9	.	.	TRBJ1-6
TGTGCCAGTAGTATACCGGGCTACGAGCAGTACTTC	CASSIPGYEQYF	TRBV19	.	.	TRBJ2-7
TGCGCCAGCAGCTTGTCGGCAGGCCCCATCTACGAGCAGTACTTC	CASSLSAGPIYEQYF	TRBV5-1	.	.	TRBJ2-7
TGTGCCAGCAGCTTGCAGGGGTCTACAGATACGCAGTATTTT	CASSLQGSTDTQYF	TRBV7-6	.	.	TRBJ2-3
TGTGCCAGCAGTGTGGGACAGCCGAACACCGGGGAGCTGTTTTTT	CASSVGQPNTGELFF	TRBV6-1	TRBD1	.	TRBJ2-2
TGTGCCAGCAGCTCCCCCCGGGAAAGGGCCGGCTACACCTTC	CASSSPRERAGYTF	TRBV7-2	.	.	TRBJ1-2
TGTGCCAGTAGTTTTTCGACTAACCTGGTCGGAAATGAGCAGTTCTTC	CASSFSTNLVGNEQFF	TRBV19	.	.	TRBJ2-1
TGTGCCAGCCTCGGGACAACAGGGGGCCTAGGAAGCAATCAGCCCCAGCATTTT	CASLGTTGGLGSNQPQHF	TRBV19	TRBD1	.	TRBJ1-5
TGTGCCAGCAGCTTGCTCAGGGAAAGCAATCAGCCCCAGCATTTT	CASSLLRESNQPQHF	TRBV5-6	.	.	TRBJ1-5
TGTGCCAGCAGCATAGACAGGGTCTCCCTGCAGTTCTTC	CASSIDRVSLQFF	TRBV7-9	TRBD1	.	TRBJ2-1
TGTGCCAGCAGCTTGGATGAACTAGGAAACACCATATATTTT	CASSLDELGNTIYF	TRBV5-4	.	.	TRBJ1-3
TGCAGCACCTACTCGGGGAGCACTGAAGCTTTCTTT	CSTYSGSTEAFF	TRBV29-1	.	medium-sized	TRBJ1-1
TGTGCCTCCTCGACAGGGGACACTGAAGCTTTCTTT	CASSTGDTEAFF	TRBV9	TRBD1	.	TRBJ1-1
TGTGCCAGCAGTGAAGCGAGCGGTCTGAACACTGAAGCTTTCTTT	CASSEASGLNTEAFF	TRBV2	.	.	TRBJ1-1
TGTGCCAGCAGCTCACCGGGACAGGGGGCGAGGAATTCACCCCTCCACTTT	CASSSPGQGARNSPLHF	TRBV28	TRBD1	.	TRBJ1-6
TGCGCCAGCAGCTTGAAAGGACTAGCGGGGGTCGAGCAGTACTTC	CASSLKGLAGVEQYF	TRBV5-1	TRBD2	.	TRBJ2-7
TGCGCCAGCAGCCAAGATCGCGGCTGGCAGCCCCAGCATTTT	CASSQDRGWQPQHF	TRBV4-1	.	.	TRBJ1-5
TGTGCCAGCAGCAACGGGGGGTCCCAAGAGACCCAGTACTTC	CASSNGGSQETQYF	TRBV9	TRBD2	.	TRBJ2-5
TGTGCCAGCAGCCAAGATTTACAAGTGTTGGGCCAGCCCCAGCATTTT	CASSQDLQVLGQPQHF	TRBV4-2	.	.	TRBJ1-5
TGTGCCAGCAGCTTTTTTATAGGGACAGAGCCCTACGAGCAGTACTTC	CASSFFIGTEPYEQYF	TRBV7-3	TRBD1	.	TRBJ2-7
TGTGCCAGTAGTATAGACCCCCGGAGGGTCTTGAACACTGAAGCTTTCTTT	CASSIDPRRVLNTEAFF	TRBV19	.	.	TRBJ1-1
TGTGCCAGCAGCCTGACAGGAGACTACGAGCAGTACTTC	CASSLTGDYEQYF	TRBV7-3	.	.	TRBJ2-7
TGTGCCAGTAGGGCGAAGACTAGCGGGGTCTTCTACGAGCAGTACTTC	CASRAKTSGVFYEQYF	TRBV19	TRBD2	.	TRBJ2-7
TGCGCCAGCAGCACAAAAGAGGGTGAGTTCTCCTACGAGCAGTACTTC	CASSTKEGEFSYEQYF	TRBV5-1	.	.	TRBJ2-7
TGTGCCAGCAGCCCGGACATGATTGCCAAAAACATTCAGTACTTC	CASSPDMIAKNIQYF	TRBV5-8	.	.	TRBJ2-4
TGTGCCAGCAGCCCGGACACTAACGGGTACGAGCAGTACTTC	CASSPDTNGYEQYF	TRBV5-4	.	.	TRBJ2-7
TGCGCCAGCAGCCAAGCGTCGGGGGGGGAAGTAGATACGCAGTATTTT	CASSQASGGEVDTQYF	TRBV4-3	TRBD2	.	TRBJ2-3
TGCGCCAGCAGCTTGGAACGGACATTCCCCGGGGAGCTGTTTTTT	CASSLERTFPGELFF	TRBV5-1	.	.	TRBJ2-2
TGTGCCAGCAGCAGGGACAGGGGGGACTATGGCTACACCTTC	CASSRDRGDYGYTF	TRBV11-2	TRBD1	.	TRBJ1-2
TGCGCCAGCAGCCAAGATCGGGGGGGAGCCACTGAAGCTTTCTTT	CASSQDRGGATEAFF	TRBV4-1	.	.	TRBJ1-1